Following are 29 T cell receptor beta chains from one sample sequenced in a study of Graves' ophthalmopathy and Graves' hyperthyroidism. Beta-chain TCR CDR3 regions were amplified from RNA transcripts. A first-round RT-PCR used HTBI primers, followed by a second-round multiplex PCR. MiXCR, run by TCRdb on the multiplex PCR reads, gives a single entry per CDR3 protein. Seen here are some 750,000 distinct CDR3 sequences, 40% observed once, and the top ten hold 44%. Sequenced material: peripheral blood. These receptors were obtained from an adult man with Graves' ophthalmopathy.

With regard to this clonotype: Compared with germline, one end of the junction differs, possibly owing to a read error. This chain joins TRBV7-2 and TRBJ1-2; TRBD1 aligns across 7 bases. Germline assignment: CDR1 SGHTA and CDR2 FQGNSA. The CDR3 spans 14 residues. The CDR3 region has the DNA TGCGCCAGCAGCCAAGAAGGGGGCGCCTATGGCTACACCTTC. Protein sequence: CASSQEGGAYGYTF.

The CDR3 DNA sequence: TGTGCCAGCAGCTTAATGGGTAACACCGGGGAGCTGTTTTTT. Its translation is CASSLMGNTGELFF. The V and J genes are TRBV7-9 and TRBJ2-2; D uncertain. Per germline, CDR1 SEHNR and CDR2 FQNEAQ (reference sequence). This CDR3 region has 14 residues. V was clipped by 2 bases and J by 2 bases, with 6 bases between them.

V usage is TRBV5-5 and J usage is TRBJ1-2; 9 bases match TRBD1. CDR3 size: 15 residues. Germline V gives CDR1 SGHKS, CDR2 YYEKEE (reference sequence). With 2 bases clipped from V and 6 bases from J, the junction kept 8 bases outside the gene matches. The CDR3, as DNA: TGTGCCAGCAGCTTAACCCCGGGACAGGGAGATGGCTACACCTTC. It codes for CASSLTPGQGDGYTF.

This clonotype appeared once. V gene TRBV29-1 combines with J gene TRBJ1-6; possibly TRBD1 for D (6 bases). CDR1 SQVTM and CDR2 ANQGSEA come from the germline V gene. The CDR3 consists of 13 residues. The V end was cut by 5 bases, the J end by 3 bases, with 8 bases between. The CDR3 nucleotides read TGCAGCGTTTCGACAGGCTATAATTCACCCCTCCACTTT. As protein: CSVSTGYNSPLHF.

This clonotype has just one count. The V call is TRBV7-2, the J call TRBJ2-2, with 10 bases matching TRBD1. CDR1 and CDR2 (germline): SGHTA, FQGNSA. V gave up 4 bases and J gave up 7 bases; unmatched junction bases: 12. CDR3 length: 17 residues. In nucleotides, the CDR3 is TGTGCCAGCAGCTATACCCGGGACAGGGGTCGGGACGGGGAGCTGTTTTTT. This codes for CASSYTRDRGRDGELFF.

The genes are TRBV2 and TRBJ2-5; TRBD2 aligns across 11 bases. The germline gives CDR1 SNHLY, CDR2 FYNNEI. V gave up 6 bases and J gave up 5 bases; unmatched junction bases: 8. This CDR3 is built from 15 residues. Written as DNA, the CDR3 is TGTGCCAGCAGCTCGACTAGCGGGGACATCGAGACCCAGTACTTC. As protein: CASSSTSGDIETQYF.

This clonotype was seen at least ten times. The chain couples TRBV7-8 to TRBJ1-5; D remains unclear. The germline gives CDR1 SGHVS, CDR2 FQNEAQ. V was cut by 0 bases and J by 3 bases, with 9 bases left in between. The CDR3 length is 15 residues. CDR3 protein: CASSLARRDNQPQHF. DNA of the CDR3: TGTGCCAGCAGCTTAGCGAGAAGAGACAATCAGCCCCAGCATTTT.

This clonotype turned up a few times. This chain joins TRBV7-9 and TRBJ1-2, with a weak D call TRBD1 (5 bases). This CDR3 has 14 amino acids. Trimming removed 3 bases from V and 3 bases from J, with 11 bases in between. Germline CDR1 and CDR2: SEHNR and FQNEAQ (reference sequence). The CDR3 loop reads CASSLRGADYGYTF. The CDR3 region has the DNA TGTGCCAGCAGCTTGAGAGGGGCCGACTATGGCTACACCTTC. Using reference TRBV7-9 and TRBJ1-2 for the parts outside the CDR3, the full variable domain is DTGVSQNPRHKITKRGQNVTFRCDPISEHNRLYWYRQTLGQGPEFLTYFQNEAQLEKSRLLSDRFSAERPKGSFSTLEIQRTEQGDSAMYLCASSLRGADYGYTFGSGTRLTVV.

Worth noting for this clonotype: No conserved phenylalanine or tryptophan is present at the end of the CDR3, so a read error is the likely explanation. The chain carries TRBV12-3 or TRBV12-4 and TRBJ1-6; 7 nucleotides match TRBD1. J was trimmed by 8 bases and V by 8 bases; bases with no gene match: 6. The CDR3 runs 13 residues. The CDR3 protein is CASGGQGDSPLHL. The CDR3 nucleotides are TGTGCCAGCGGGGGGCAGGGGGATTCACCCCTCCACCTT.

This clonotype was observed many times. This chain connects TRBV7-6 to TRBJ2-7, with 8 bases identical to TRBD1. Germline V lookup: CDR1 SGHVS, CDR2 FNYEAQ. This CDR3 region has 15 residues. Losses at the gene ends were 5 bases for V and 5 bases for J; bases not matched to a gene: 11. CDR3 bases: TGTGCCAGCAGCATTCGAACCGGGACAGGAAACGAGCAGTACTTC. Protein product: CASSIRTGTGNEQYF. Supplemented by reference TRBV7-6 and TRBJ2-7, the full variable domain reads GAGVSQSPRYKVTKRGQDVALRCDPISGHVSLYWYRQALGQGPEFLTYFNYEAQQDKSGLPNDRFSAERPEGSISTLTIQRTEQRDSAMYRCASSIRTGTGNEQYFGPGTRLTVT.

The chain links TRBV7-9 to TRBJ2-2; 7 bases fit TRBD2. The germline gives CDR1 SEHNR, CDR2 FQNEAQ (reference sequence). The CDR3 covers 15 residues. V dropped 4 bases and J dropped 5; count of bases not matched to a gene: 7. In DNA, the CDR3 is TGTGCCAGCAGCTCTCCGGGACTACGGACCGGGGAGCTGTTTTTT. This gives the protein CASSSPGLRTGELFF.

This clonotype was recorded many times. The rearrangement uses TRBV7-2 and TRBJ2-7, with D perhaps TRBD1 (6 bases). Germline V gene sequence: CDR1 SGHTA, CDR2 FQGNSA. The CDR3 runs to 12 residues. V shed 3 bases and J shed 5 bases, with 8 bases lying between them. The CDR3 is CASSLGHNEQYF. The CDR3, as DNA: TGTGCCAGCAGCTTGGGACACAACGAGCAGTACTTC.

On this clonotype: This may be a read error: a much more frequent sequence differs by one nucleotide. The V call is TRBV7-2, the J call TRBJ1-6; D gene uncertain. V lost 5 bases to trimming and J lost 6 bases, with 11 bases between them. The CDR3 loop spans 14 amino acids. CDR1 is SGHTA and CDR2 is FQGNSA in the germline V gene. The CDR3 sequence is CASSLTAFNSPLHF. Written as DNA, the CDR3 is TGTGCCAGCAGCCTAACAGCCTTTAATTCACCCCTCCACTTT. Full variable domain (missing parts from reference TRBV7-2 and TRBJ1-6): GAGVSQSPSNKVTEKGKDVELRCDPISGHTALYWYRQSLGQGLEFLIYFQGNSAPDKSGLPSDRFSAERTGGSVSTLTIQRTQQEDSAVYLCASSLTAFNSPLHFGNGTRLTVT.

The genes are TRBV3-1 and TRBJ2-6; D remains unclear. Germline assignment: CDR1 LGHDT and CDR2 YNNKEL (reference sequence). The germline V and J ends were trimmed by 4 bases and 0 bases, with 13 bases remaining between them. This CDR3 comprises 17 residues. CDR3: CASSPTGPYSGANVLTF. CDR3 bases: TGTGCCAGCAGCCCTACCGGGCCTTACTCTGGGGCCAACGTCCTGACTTTC. The full variable domain, its missing parts supplied by reference TRBV3-1 and TRBJ2-6, is DTAVSQTPKYLVTQMGNDKSIKCEQNLGHDTMYWYKQDSKKFLKIMFSYNNKELIINETVPNRFSPKSPDKAHLNLHINSLELGDSAVYFCASSPTGPYSGANVLTFGAGSRLTVL.

The chain uses TRBV4-2 and TRBJ2-1, with 11 bases identical to TRBD2. The CDR3 is 15 amino acids. Trimming cost V 0 bases and J 9 bases; bases outside gene matches: 4. The germline V gene has CDR1 LGHNA and CDR2 YNFKEQ. The chain's CDR3 is CASSQDLGLAGEQFF. The CDR3, as DNA: TGTGCCAGCAGCCAAGACTTAGGACTAGCGGGTGAGCAGTTCTTC.

The chain joins TRBV10-3 to TRBJ1-3; 12 nucleotides align to TRBD1. CDR1 and CDR2 from the germline V gene are ENHRY and SYGVKD. This CDR3 has 16 residues. The J segment lost 1 base and the V segment lost 7 bases, leaving 5 bases of the junction unmatched. The CDR3 reads CAITGQGALSGNTIYF. The CDR3 DNA reads TGTGCCATCACGGGACAGGGGGCCCTTTCTGGAAACACCATATATTTT.

V is TRBV29-1 and J is TRBJ2-2; 7 nucleotides agree with TRBD2. Germline lookup yields CDR1 SQVTM and CDR2 ANQGSEA. J lost 5 bases, V lost 0 bases, and 12 bases had no gene match. The CDR3 loop spans 17 amino acids. The DNA of the CDR3 is TGCAGCGTTGAAGATCAAGGCGGGAGATTGGGTACCGGGGAGCTGTTTTTT. It specifies CSVEDQGGRLGTGELFF.

A few counts support this clonotype. The chain combines TRBV19 with TRBJ2-7; TRBD1 matches at 7 bases. CDR1 and CDR2 (germline): LNHDA, SQIVND (reference sequence). The CDR3 loop spans 14 amino acids. The J segment lost 2 bases and the V segment lost 3 bases, leaving 4 bases of the junction unmatched. CDR3 coding DNA: TGTGCCAGTAGTATTGGGACAGAAGCCTACGAGCAGTACTTC. This gives the protein CASSIGTEAYEQYF.

A note on this clonotype: A much bigger clone sits one base away, suggesting this may be a read error. The missing conserved phenylalanine or tryptophan at the end of this CDR3 makes a read error likely. The chain uses TRBV25-1 and TRBJ1-2, with a tentative D call TRBD1 (5 bases). CDR1 and CDR2 from the germline V gene are MGHDK and SYGVNS. V lost 6 bases to trimming and J lost 1 base, with 9 bases between them. The CDR3 is made up of 13 amino acids. In DNA, the CDR3 is TGTGCCAGCAGCCCCAGGGATAACTATGGCTACACCCTC. Its translation: CASSPRDNYGYTL.

This clonotype was seen only once. A junction end diverges from the germline sequence, so it may reflect a read error. The rearrangement uses TRBV19 and TRBJ1-5; D uncertain. Per germline, CDR1 LNHDA and CDR2 SQIVND (reference sequence). The CDR3 loop spans 15 amino acids. The CDR3 nucleotides are TGTGCCAGTAGTACCCGACACAATAGCAATCAGCCCCGGCATTTT. Its protein product is CASSTRHNSNQPRHF. Looking up the rest from reference TRBV19 and TRBJ1-5 gives the full variable domain: DGGITQSPKYLFRKEGQNVTLSCEQNLNHDAMYWYRQDPGQGLRLIYYSQIVNDFQKGDIAEGYSVSREKKESFPLTVTSAQKNPTAFYLCASSTRHNSNQPRHFGDGTRLSIL.

This clonotype has only a few counts. The V and J genes are TRBV20-1 and TRBJ1-1; 7 positions match TRBD1. The germline gives CDR1 DFQATT, CDR2 SNEGSKA (reference sequence). V trimming: 5 bases; J trimming: 1 base; junction bases outside the gene matches: 1. The CDR3 spans 12 residues. The CDR3 loop is CSAHRGNTEAFF. DNA of the CDR3: TGCAGTGCTCACAGGGGGAACACTGAAGCTTTCTTT.

This chain joins TRBV25-1 and TRBJ2-7; 11 bases match TRBD2. The CDR3 length is 18 residues. Germline V gene sequence: CDR1 MGHDK, CDR2 SYGVNS. V shed 3 bases, J shed 5 bases, and the junction held 15 bases outside the gene matches. The CDR3 nucleotides read TGTGCCAGCAGTGACTGGGGACTAGCGGATTTTGTTAAGGACGAGCAGTACTTC. Translating gives CASSDWGLADFVKDEQYF.

Many counts were recorded for this clonotype. V gene TRBV5-8 combines with J gene TRBJ1-6; 9 nucleotides match TRBD1. The CDR3 consists of 15 residues. V lost 6 bases and J lost 10; bases outside the gene matches: 11. CDR1 is SGHTS, CDR2 YDEGEE, per germline. CDR3 protein: CASTPGGDRASPLHF. The CDR3 region has the DNA TGTGCCAGCACCCCGGGGGGGGACAGGGCCTCACCCCTCCACTTT.

In this sample, this clonotype turned up many times. This chain joins TRBV7-6 and TRBJ1-3, with unresolved D. Germline CDR1 SGHVS, CDR2 FNYEAQ. This CDR3 comprises 13 residues. The ends were cut back, 4 bases at V and 0 bases at J, with 4 bases in the middle. Written as DNA, the CDR3 is TGTGCCAGCAGCTCGGACTCTGGAAACACCATATATTTT. Translated: CASSSDSGNTIYF.

This clonotype was picked up many times. J is TRBJ2-7 and V is TRBV2, with TRBD2 matching 7 bases. Germline V lookup: CDR1 SNHLY, CDR2 FYNNEI. The CDR3 totals 15 residues. V lost 4 bases to trimming and J lost 3 bases; unmatched junction nucleotides: 9. The CDR3 DNA sequence: TGTGCCAGCAGTGGGGGGAGCGGGGCCGGCTACGAGCAGTACTTC. Translation: CASSGGSGAGYEQYF.

The CDR3 DNA reads as TGTGCCACCAGCAGCAAACAAGAAGCGGACACCATATATTTT. It translates to CATSSKQEADTIYF. This rearrangement joins TRBV15 to TRBJ1-3, with D unclear. The CDR3 has 14 residues. Trimming removed 3 bases at V and 8 bases at J, with 14 bases between. Germline V gene sequence: CDR1 LNHNV, CDR2 YYDKDF (reference sequence).

The chain joins TRBV29-1 to TRBJ2-7; a possible D gene is TRBD1 (5 bases). The V gene's germline CDR1 is SQVTM and CDR2 ANQGSEA. CDR3 length: 12 residues. Trimming stripped 7 bases from V and 0 bases from J, with 10 bases between. The CDR3 DNA reads TGCAGCGCCAGACAGTCCTCCTACGAGCAGTACTTC. Its translation is CSARQSSYEQYF.

The rearrangement links TRBV20-1 to TRBJ1-5, with a tentative D call TRBD1 (5 bases). The ends were cut back, 1 base at V and 3 bases at J, with 10 bases in the middle. Germline CDR1 reads DFQATT; CDR2 reads SNEGSKA (reference sequence). The CDR3 is 14 amino acids. The CDR3 region has the DNA TGCAGTGCTAGAGGGGAGGGGATCAATCAGCCCCAGCATTTT. Its protein is CSARGEGINQPQHF.

The CDR3 is CASSAQEGQLETQYF. The CDR3 DNA sequence: TGTGCCAGCAGTGCCCAGGAGGGGCAATTGGAGACCCAGTACTTC. J is TRBJ2-5 and V is TRBV9; D might be TRBD2 (6 bases). The V and J ends lost 5 bases and 5 bases respectively, with 19 bases between them. This CDR3 is built from 15 residues. CDR1 is SGDLS, CDR2 YYNGEE, per germline.